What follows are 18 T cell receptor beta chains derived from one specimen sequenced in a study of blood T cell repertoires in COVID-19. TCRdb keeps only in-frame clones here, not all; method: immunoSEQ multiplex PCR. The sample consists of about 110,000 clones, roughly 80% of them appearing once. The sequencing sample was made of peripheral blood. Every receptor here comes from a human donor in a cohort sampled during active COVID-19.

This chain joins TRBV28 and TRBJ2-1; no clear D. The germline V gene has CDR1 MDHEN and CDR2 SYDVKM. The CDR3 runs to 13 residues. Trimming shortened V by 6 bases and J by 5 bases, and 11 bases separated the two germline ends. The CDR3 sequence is CASSPPSHNEQFF. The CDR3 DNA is TGTGCCAGCAGCCCCCCGTCCCACAATGAGCAGTTCTTC.

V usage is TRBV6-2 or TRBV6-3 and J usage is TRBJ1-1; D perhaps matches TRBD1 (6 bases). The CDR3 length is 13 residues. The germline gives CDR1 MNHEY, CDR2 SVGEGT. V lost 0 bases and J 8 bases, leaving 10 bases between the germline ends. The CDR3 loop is CASSYSKTGEAFF. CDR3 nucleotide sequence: TGTGCCAGCAGTTACTCGAAGACAGGAGAAGCTTTCTTT.

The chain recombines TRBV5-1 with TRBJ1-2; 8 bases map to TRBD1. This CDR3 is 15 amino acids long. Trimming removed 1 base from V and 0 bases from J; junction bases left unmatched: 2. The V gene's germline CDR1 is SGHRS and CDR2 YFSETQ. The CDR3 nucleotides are TGCGCCAGCAGCTTGACAGGGGGAGCTAACTATGGCTACACCTTC. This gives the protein CASSLTGGANYGYTF.

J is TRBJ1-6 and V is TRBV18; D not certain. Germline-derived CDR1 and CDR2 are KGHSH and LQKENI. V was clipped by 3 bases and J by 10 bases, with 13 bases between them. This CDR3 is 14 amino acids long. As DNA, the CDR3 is TGTGCCAGCTCACCTGGGCCCCTTGGGTCACCCCTCCACTTT. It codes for CASSPGPLGSPLHF.

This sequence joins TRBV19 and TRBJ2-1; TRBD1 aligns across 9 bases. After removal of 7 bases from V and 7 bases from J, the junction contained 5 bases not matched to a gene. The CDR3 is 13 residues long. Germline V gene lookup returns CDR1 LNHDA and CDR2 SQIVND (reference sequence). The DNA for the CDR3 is TGTGCCAGTACTGGGACAGGGCGTAATGAGCAGTTCTTC. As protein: CASTGTGRNEQFF.

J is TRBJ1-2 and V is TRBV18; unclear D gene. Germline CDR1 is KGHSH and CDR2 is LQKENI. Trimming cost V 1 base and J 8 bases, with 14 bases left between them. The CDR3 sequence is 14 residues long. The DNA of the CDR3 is TGTGCCAGCTCACCACAGGTGGAGGGTTGGGGCTACACCTTC. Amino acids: CASSPQVEGWGYTF.

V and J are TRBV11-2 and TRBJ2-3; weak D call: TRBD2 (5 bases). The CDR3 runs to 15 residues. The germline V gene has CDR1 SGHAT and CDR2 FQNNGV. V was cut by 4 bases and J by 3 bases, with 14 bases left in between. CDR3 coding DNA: TGTGCCAGCAGCTCCGGGGAGTTGAGGACAGATACGCAGTATTTT. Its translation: CASSSGELRTDTQYF.

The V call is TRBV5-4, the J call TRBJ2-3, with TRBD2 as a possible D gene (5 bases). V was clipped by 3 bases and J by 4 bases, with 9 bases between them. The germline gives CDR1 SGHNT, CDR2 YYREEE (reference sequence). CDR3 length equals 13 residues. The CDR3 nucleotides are TGTGCCAGCAGCTCCTTCGGGGCAGATACGCAGTATTTT. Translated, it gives CASSSFGADTQYF.

The DNA of the CDR3 is TGTGCCAGCAGTGAATATGGGCGGGGAAACGGAAATCAGCCCCAGCATTTT. This encodes CASSEYGRGNGNQPQHF. The chain has TRBV2 and TRBJ1-5; D ambiguous. Germline V gene sequence: CDR1 SNHLY, CDR2 FYNNEI. Trimming removed 2 bases at V and 4 bases at J, with 18 bases between. The length of the CDR3 is 17 residues.

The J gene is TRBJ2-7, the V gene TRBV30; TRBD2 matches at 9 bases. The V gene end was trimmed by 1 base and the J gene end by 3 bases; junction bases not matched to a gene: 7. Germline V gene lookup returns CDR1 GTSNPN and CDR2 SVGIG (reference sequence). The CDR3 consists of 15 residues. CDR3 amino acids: CAWSGPASGNYEQYF. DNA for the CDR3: TGTGCCTGGAGTGGTCCGGCTAGCGGGAACTACGAGCAGTACTTC.

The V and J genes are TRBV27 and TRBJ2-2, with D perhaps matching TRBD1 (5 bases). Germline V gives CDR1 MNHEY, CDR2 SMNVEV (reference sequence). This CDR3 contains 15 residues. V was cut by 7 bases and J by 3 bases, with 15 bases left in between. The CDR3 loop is CASTTARVDTGELFF. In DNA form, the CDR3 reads TGTGCCAGCACCACCGCCAGGGTCGACACCGGGGAGCTGTTTTTT.

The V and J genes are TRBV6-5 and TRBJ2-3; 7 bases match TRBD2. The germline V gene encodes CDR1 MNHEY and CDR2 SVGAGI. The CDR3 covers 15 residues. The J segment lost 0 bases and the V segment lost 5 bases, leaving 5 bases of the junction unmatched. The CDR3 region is CASSMGLPSTDTQYF. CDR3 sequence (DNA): TGTGCCAGCAGTATGGGACTACCGAGCACAGATACGCAGTATTTT.

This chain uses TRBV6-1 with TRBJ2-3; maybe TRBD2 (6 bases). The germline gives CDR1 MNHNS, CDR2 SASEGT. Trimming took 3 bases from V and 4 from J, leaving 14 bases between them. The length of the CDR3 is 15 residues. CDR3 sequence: CASSEGGVAPDTQYF. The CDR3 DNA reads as TGTGCCAGCAGTGAGGGCGGGGTCGCCCCAGATACGCAGTATTTT.

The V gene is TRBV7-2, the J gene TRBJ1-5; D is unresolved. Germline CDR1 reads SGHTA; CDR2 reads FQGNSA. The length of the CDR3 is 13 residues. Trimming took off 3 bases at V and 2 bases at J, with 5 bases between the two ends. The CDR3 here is CASSFSGNQPQHF. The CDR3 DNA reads TGTGCCAGCAGCTTTTCTGGCAATCAGCCCCAGCATTTT.

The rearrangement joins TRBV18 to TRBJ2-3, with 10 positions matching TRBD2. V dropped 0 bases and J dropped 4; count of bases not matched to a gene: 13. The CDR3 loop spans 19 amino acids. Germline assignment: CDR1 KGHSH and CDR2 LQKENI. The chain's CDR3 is CASSPPTGWLAGEADTQYF. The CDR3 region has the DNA TGTGCCAGCTCACCACCGACAGGGTGGCTAGCGGGAGAGGCAGATACGCAGTATTTT.

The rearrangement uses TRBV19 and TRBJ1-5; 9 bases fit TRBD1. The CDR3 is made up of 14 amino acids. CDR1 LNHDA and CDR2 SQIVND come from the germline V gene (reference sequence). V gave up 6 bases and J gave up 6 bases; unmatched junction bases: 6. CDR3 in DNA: TGTGCCAGTAGGCAACAGGGGGCAGGTCAGCCCCAGCATTTT. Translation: CASRQQGAGQPQHF.

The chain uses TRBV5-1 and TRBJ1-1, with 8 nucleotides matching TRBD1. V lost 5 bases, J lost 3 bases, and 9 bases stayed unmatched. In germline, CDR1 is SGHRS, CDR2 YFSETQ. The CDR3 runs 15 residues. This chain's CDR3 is CASSITGGSDTEAFF. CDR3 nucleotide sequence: TGCGCCAGCAGTATAACAGGGGGATCGGACACTGAAGCTTTCTTT.

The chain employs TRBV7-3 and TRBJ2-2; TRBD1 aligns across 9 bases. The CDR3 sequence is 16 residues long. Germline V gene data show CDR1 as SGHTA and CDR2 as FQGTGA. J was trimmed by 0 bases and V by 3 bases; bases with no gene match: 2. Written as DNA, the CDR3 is TGTGCCAGCAGCTTGACAGGGGGAGCGAACACCGGGGAGCTGTTTTTT. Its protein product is CASSLTGGANTGELFF. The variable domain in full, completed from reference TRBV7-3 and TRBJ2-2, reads GAGVSQTPSNKVTEKGKYVELRCDPISGHTALYWYRQSLGQGPEFLIYFQGTGAADDSGLPNDRFFAVRPEGSVSTLKIQRTERGDSAVYLCASSLTGGANTGELFFGEGSRLTVL.